What follows are 7 T cell receptor beta chains derived from one specimen sequenced in a study of Ad26.COV2.S vaccination and SARS-CoV-2 variants. Sample treatment: over 15 received Ad26.COV2.S at low or high dose, single or two shots; roughly 5 received placebo; per-sample allocation not given. Sampling was performed 63 days after the first vaccine or placebo injection. Repertoires were generated with immunoSEQ multiplex PCR, while TCRdb's copy carries only in-frame clones and drops some. The profile shows fewer than 800,000 clones, about 90% of them singletons. The sequencing here drew on peripheral blood, taken in a trial of Ad26.COV2.S vaccine versus placebo. The receptor set was obtained from a person aged 18-60 years who received the Ad26.COV2.S COVID-19 vaccine or a placebo.

The CDR3 is CASSLLQGNTEAFF. CDR3 DNA sequence: TGTGCCAGCAGTTTATTGCAGGGGAACACTGAAGCTTTCTTT. The V call is TRBV27, the J call TRBJ1-1; D perhaps matches TRBD1 (5 bases). Germline CDR1 and CDR2: MNHEY and SMNVEV (reference sequence). The CDR3 runs 14 residues. Trimming left V 1 base short and J 1 base short, with 7 bases between.

The chain combines TRBV14 with TRBJ2-7, with a weak D call TRBD1 (5 bases). The CDR3 consists of 12 residues. The germline CDR1 and CDR2 sequences are SGHDN and FVKESK. The ends were cut back, 9 bases at V and 2 bases at J, with 11 bases in the middle. CDR3 residues: CARMAGPYEQYF. The DNA for the CDR3 is TGTGCCAGGATGGCAGGGCCCTACGAGCAGTACTTC.

This chain's CDR3 is CASRAPGDYGYTF. The DNA for the CDR3 is TGTGCCAGCAGGGCCCCCGGGGACTATGGCTACACCTTC. The rearrangement joins TRBV6-4 to TRBJ1-2; D is unresolved. CDR1 MRHNA and CDR2 SNTAGT come from the germline V gene. V was cut by 6 bases and J by 3 bases, with 11 bases left in between. The CDR3 sequence is 13 residues long.

The V call is TRBV18, the J call TRBJ1-1, with D possibly matching TRBD1 (5 bases). V lost 0 bases to trimming and J lost 1 base, with 12 bases between them. Germline-derived CDR1 and CDR2 are KGHSH and LQKENI. The CDR3 totals 16 residues. The CDR3 sequence is CASSPPSAGWNTEAFF. Written as DNA, the CDR3 is TGTGCCAGCTCACCACCGTCGGCAGGGTGGAACACTGAAGCTTTCTTT.

The rearrangement links TRBV6-6 to TRBJ2-4; D is possibly TRBD1 (6 bases). This CDR3 has 16 amino acids. In germline, CDR1 is MNHNY, CDR2 SVGAGI (reference sequence). The V gene lost 6 bases and the J gene lost 5 bases, with 20 bases spanning the gap. CDR3 DNA sequence: TGTGCCAGCAGCGCCCCCCCAGGGGAAGTGGAAAACATTCAGTACTTC. It translates to CASSAPPGEVENIQYF.

This chain links TRBV20-1 with TRBJ2-3, with D perhaps matching TRBD1 (5 bases). This CDR3 comprises 13 residues. Germline loops: CDR1 DFQATT, CDR2 SNEGSKA (reference sequence). The V end was cut by 3 bases, the J end by 6 bases, with 13 bases between. In DNA form, the CDR3 reads TGCAGTGCTAGTCTGGGGCCTGGGGATACGCAGTATTTT. It yields the protein CSASLGPGDTQYF.

V and J are TRBV5-1 and TRBJ2-5, with TRBD1 as a possible D gene (7 bases). Trimming removed 5 bases from V and 5 bases from J, with 16 bases in between. Germline V gives CDR1 SGHRS, CDR2 YFSETQ. This CDR3 region has 14 residues. CDR3 in DNA: TGCGCCAGCAGGGAGGGGGCAGGTCAGGAGACCCAGTACTTC. It yields the protein CASREGAGQETQYF.